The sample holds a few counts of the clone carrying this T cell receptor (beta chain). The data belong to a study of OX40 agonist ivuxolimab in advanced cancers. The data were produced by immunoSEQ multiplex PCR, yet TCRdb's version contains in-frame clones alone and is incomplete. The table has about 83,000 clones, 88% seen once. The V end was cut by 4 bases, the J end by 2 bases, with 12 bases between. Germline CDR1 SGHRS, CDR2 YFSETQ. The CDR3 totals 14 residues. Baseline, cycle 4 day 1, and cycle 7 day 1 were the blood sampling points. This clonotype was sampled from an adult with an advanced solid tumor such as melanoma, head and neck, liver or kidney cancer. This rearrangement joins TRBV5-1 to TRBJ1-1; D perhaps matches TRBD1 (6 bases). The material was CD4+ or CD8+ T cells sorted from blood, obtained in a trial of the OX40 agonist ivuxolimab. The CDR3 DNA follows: TGCGCCAGCAGCCGGGGGACATCCAACACTGAAGCTTTCTTT. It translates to CASSRGTSNTEAFF.